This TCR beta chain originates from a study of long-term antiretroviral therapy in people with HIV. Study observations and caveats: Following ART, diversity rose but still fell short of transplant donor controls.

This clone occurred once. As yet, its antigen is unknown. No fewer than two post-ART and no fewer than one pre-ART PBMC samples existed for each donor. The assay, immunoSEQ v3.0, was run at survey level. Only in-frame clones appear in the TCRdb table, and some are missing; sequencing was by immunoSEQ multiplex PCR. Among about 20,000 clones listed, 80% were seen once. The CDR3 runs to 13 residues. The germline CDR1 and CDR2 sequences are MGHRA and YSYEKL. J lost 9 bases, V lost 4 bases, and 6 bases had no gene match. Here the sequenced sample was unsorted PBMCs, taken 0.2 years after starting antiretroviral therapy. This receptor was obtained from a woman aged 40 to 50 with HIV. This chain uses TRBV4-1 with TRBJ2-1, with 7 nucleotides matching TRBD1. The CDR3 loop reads CASSLITGVEQFF. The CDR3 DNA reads TGCGCCAGCAGCCTTATAACAGGGGTTGAGCAGTTCTTC.